The 21 T cell receptor beta chains below all came from one sample that was sequenced in a study of PD-1 blockade in mismatch repair-deficient tumors. Sequencing was performed with immunoSEQ multiplex PCR; in TCRdb, only in-frame clones are kept and a portion is missing. The table lists some 66,000 clones, 88% of them singletons, with roughly 13% in the top ten. The sample in question was peripheral blood, obtained 52 weeks after starting pembrolizumab. Receptors were obtained from an adult with mismatch repair-deficient cancer.

The chain combines TRBV27 with TRBJ2-7; 12 nucleotides align to TRBD1. CDR3 length equals 16 residues. J gave up 4 bases and V 7 bases, and 11 bases lay outside the gene matches. Germline values: CDR1 MNHEY, CDR2 SMNVEV (reference sequence). CDR3 DNA: TGTGCCAGCAAAGCGACCGGGACAGGGGGCCCGTACGAGCAGTACTTC. Translated, it gives CASKATGTGGPYEQYF.

The chain links TRBV30 to TRBJ2-5; no firm D call. Looked up from germline, CDR1 is GTSNPN and CDR2 is SVGIG (reference sequence). V lost 0 bases and J 5 bases, leaving 10 bases between the germline ends. This CDR3 has 13 amino acids. CDR3 sequence: CAWSVVLGETQYF. Here the CDR3 DNA reads TGTGCCTGGAGTGTAGTGCTTGGGGAGACCCAGTACTTC.

V and J are TRBV5-4 and TRBJ1-2; D ambiguous. Deletions cut 2 bases from V and 3 bases from J, with 11 bases between. The CDR3 has 14 residues. Germline V lookup: CDR1 SGHNT, CDR2 YYREEE (reference sequence). This chain's CDR3 is CASSLGGQHYGYTF. CDR3 nucleotides: TGTGCCAGCAGCTTAGGAGGTCAGCACTATGGCTACACCTTC.

The chain uses TRBV4-3 and TRBJ2-7, with D uncertain. Trimming left V 4 bases short and J 0 bases short, with 10 bases between. The CDR3 contains 14 residues. Germline V gene sequence: CDR1 LGHNA, CDR2 YSLEER. The CDR3 DNA reads TGCGCCAGCAGCCTTGACACGTACTCCTACGAGCAGTACTTC. As protein: CASSLDTYSYEQYF.

The V and J genes are TRBV11-1 and TRBJ2-2; D assignment may be TRBD1 or TRBD2 (6 bases each). Germline V gives CDR1 SGHAT, CDR2 FQDESV (reference sequence). This CDR3 comprises 16 residues. Trimming took 10 bases from V and 3 from J, leaving 21 bases between them. In nucleotides, the CDR3 is TGTGCCACCAAAGGAGGGGGACAACTTTACACCGGGGAGCTGTTTTTT. It yields the protein CATKGGGQLYTGELFF.

The chain carries TRBV10-3 and TRBJ2-2; 8 positions match TRBD1. The V segment lost 6 bases and the J segment 0 bases; nucleotides outside the gene matches: 3. Germline V gene sequence: CDR1 ENHRY, CDR2 SYGVKD. The CDR3 sequence is 15 residues long. The DNA for the CDR3 is TGTGCCATCAGCCGACAGGGGCCGAACACCGGGGAGCTGTTTTTT. Protein: CAISRQGPNTGELFF.

The chain combines TRBV7-8 with TRBJ2-7; D may be TRBD1 (5 bases). The V end was cut by 4 bases, the J end by 4 bases, with 11 bases between. CDR1 is SGHVS and CDR2 is FQNEAQ in the germline V gene. This CDR3 contains 13 residues. The DNA for the CDR3 is TGTGCCAGCAGCTCAAGGACATCATACGAGCAGTACTTC. As protein: CASSSRTSYEQYF.

This chain uses TRBV7-9 with TRBJ2-5, with 7 bases aligning to TRBD2. The CDR3 is 15 amino acids. Germline trimming cut 1 base from V and 5 bases from J; bases unmatched to any gene: 7. The V gene's germline CDR1 is SEHNR and CDR2 FQNEAQ (reference sequence). CDR3 loop: CASSLGASGGETQYF. CDR3 coding DNA: TGTGCCAGCAGCTTAGGAGCTAGCGGAGGCGAGACCCAGTACTTC.

V is TRBV7-2 and J is TRBJ2-1; possible D gene TRBD2, 5 bases. The CDR3 length is 12 residues. The ends were cut back, 1 base at V and 15 bases at J, with 13 bases in the middle. Looked up from germline, CDR1 is SGHTA and CDR2 is FQGNSA. CDR3 in DNA: TGTGCCAGCAGCTTAGGCTCACTAGTGCTGTTCTTC. This sequence encodes CASSLGSLVLFF.

CDR3 amino acids: CASRDRDRTYEQYF. The CDR3 DNA follows: TGCGCCAGCAGGGACCGGGACCGAACCTACGAGCAGTACTTC. The V call is TRBV10-2, the J call TRBJ2-7; perhaps D is TRBD1 or TRBD2 (5 bases each). Trimming removed 6 bases at V and 2 bases at J, with 14 bases between. The V gene's germline CDR1 is WSHSY and CDR2 SAAADI. The CDR3 has 14 amino acids.

The V call is TRBV15, the J call TRBJ1-2; no clear D. CDR1 and CDR2 from the germline V gene are LNHNV and YYDKDF (reference sequence). CDR3 length: 17 amino acids. Trimming pared 1 base from V and 1 base from J, leaving 16 bases between. As DNA, the CDR3 is TGTGCCACCAGCAGAGTGTCTAGGGCAGGTCTTAACTATGGCTACACCTTC. Translating gives CATSRVSRAGLNYGYTF.

The chain joins TRBV6-1 to TRBJ2-7, with 10 positions matching TRBD2. V shed 1 base and J 1 base; nucleotides not matched to a gene: 7. Germline V gene lookup returns CDR1 MNHNS and CDR2 SASEGT. The CDR3 contains 17 residues. CDR3 residues: CASSEVSGAGGSYEQYF. In DNA form, the CDR3 reads TGTGCCAGCAGTGAAGTGAGCGGAGCGGGAGGGTCCTACGAGCAGTACTTC.

The count of this clone is one. The chain links TRBV11-2 to TRBJ2-3; unclear D gene. The CDR3 is 15 amino acids. The V gene's germline CDR1 is SGHAT and CDR2 FQNNGV. Trimming cost V 3 bases and J 2 bases, with 12 bases left between them. The DNA of the CDR3 is TGTGCCAGCAGCTTCGAATTTTCCCCCACAGATACGCAGTATTTT. It yields the protein CASSFEFSPTDTQYF.

The chain is built from TRBV21-1 and TRBJ2-2; the DNA was not compared with TRBD2, the D call given in the table. TRBV21-1 is a documented pseudogene. The CDR3 has 21 residues. The DNA of the CDR3 is TGTGCCAGCAGCAAGGTCCCGGGACTAGCGGGAGTAGGGGCGGACACCGGGGAGCTGTTTTTT. It encodes CASSKVPGLAGVGADTGELFF.

The CDR3: CASSQDGGGALSYEQYF. The CDR3, as DNA: TGCGCCAGCAGCCAAGATGGAGGCGGAGCCTTATCCTACGAGCAGTACTTC. This chain links TRBV4-3 with TRBJ2-7, with a possible D match to TRBD2 (5 bases). Germline V gene data show CDR1 as LGHNA and CDR2 as YSLEER. The CDR3 consists of 17 residues. Trimming pared 0 bases from V and 1 base from J, leaving 16 bases between.

This chain links TRBV6-6 with TRBJ1-5; D is perhaps TRBD1 (5 bases). CDR3 length: 16 amino acids. Germline CDR1 reads MNHNY; CDR2 reads SVGAGI (reference sequence). CDR3 nucleotides: TGTGCATGTAGCCAGGGAGCTTGGGGGAGCAATCAGCCCCAGCATTTT. Translated: CACSQGAWGSNQPQHF.

This rearrangement joins TRBV5-1 to TRBJ2-5, with 8 bases lining up with TRBD1. V trimming: 4 bases; J trimming: 4 bases; junction bases outside the gene matches: 12. Per germline, CDR1 SGHRS and CDR2 YFSETQ. The CDR3 is 16 residues long. The CDR3 region is CASSPNMGQAGETQYF. The CDR3 nucleotides read TGCGCCAGCAGCCCAAATATGGGACAGGCGGGAGAGACCCAGTACTTC.

The rearrangement uses TRBV4-2 and TRBJ2-7; D possibly corresponds to TRBD2 (5 bases). V lost 1 base, J lost 1 base, and 5 bases lay in between. CDR3 length equals 13 residues. Germline CDR1 is LGHNA and CDR2 is YNFKEQ. The CDR3 DNA follows: TGTGCCAGCAGCCAAGGGACTTCCTACGAGCAGTACTTC. This codes for CASSQGTSYEQYF.

This clone was observed a few times. CDR3 sequence (DNA): TGTGCCTGGAGTTTCGGGAACACCGGGGAGCTGTTTTTT. It translates to CAWSFGNTGELFF. The chain has TRBV30 and TRBJ2-2; D gene uncertain. Between the trimmed V and J ends, which lost 2 bases and 1 base, there was a span of 5 bases. Germline CDR1 reads GTSNPN; CDR2 reads SVGIG (reference sequence). CDR3 length equals 13 residues.

This clone was observed a handful of times. The sample has other DNA sequences that encode this CDR3 too. The rearrangement uses TRBV5-6 and TRBJ2-7, with 7 bases aligning to TRBD1. J was trimmed by 2 bases and V by 3 bases; bases with no gene match: 2. The length of the CDR3 is 13 residues. Germline V lookup: CDR1 SGHDT, CDR2 YYEEEE. The DNA of the CDR3 is TGTGCCAGCAGCTCTGGGACAGCCTACGAGCAGTACTTC. Translated, it gives CASSSGTAYEQYF.

The chain has TRBV6-5 and TRBJ1-1; no clear D. Germline V gene lookup returns CDR1 MNHEY and CDR2 SVGAGI. V was clipped by 2 bases and J by 6 bases, with 10 bases between them. The CDR3 sequence is 13 residues long. CDR3 sequence: CASSYRVKAEAFF. Written as DNA, the CDR3 is TGTGCCAGCAGTTACCGGGTTAAGGCTGAAGCTTTCTTT.